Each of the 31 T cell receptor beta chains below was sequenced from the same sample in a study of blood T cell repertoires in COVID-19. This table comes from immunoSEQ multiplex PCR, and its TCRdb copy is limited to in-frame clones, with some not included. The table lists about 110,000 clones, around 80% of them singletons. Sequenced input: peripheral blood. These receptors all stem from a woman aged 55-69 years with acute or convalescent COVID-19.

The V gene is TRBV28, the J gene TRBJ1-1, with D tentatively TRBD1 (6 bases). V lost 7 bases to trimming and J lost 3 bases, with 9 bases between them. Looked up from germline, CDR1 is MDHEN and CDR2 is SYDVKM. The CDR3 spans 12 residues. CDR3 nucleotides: TGTGCCAGCACCGACAGGTACACTGAAGCTTTCTTT. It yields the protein CASTDRYTEAFF. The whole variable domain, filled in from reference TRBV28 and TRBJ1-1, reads DVKVTQSSRYLVKRTGEKVFLECVQDMDHENMFWYRQDPGLGLRLIYFSYDVKMKEKGDIPEGYSVSREKKERFSLILESASTNQTSMYLCASTDRYTEAFFGQGTRLTVV.

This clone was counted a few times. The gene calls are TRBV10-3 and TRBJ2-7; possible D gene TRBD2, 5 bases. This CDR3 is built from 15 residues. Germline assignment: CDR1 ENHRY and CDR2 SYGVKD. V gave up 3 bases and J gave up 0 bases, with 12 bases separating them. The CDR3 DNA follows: TGTGCCATCAGTGATCAGGCGGGTAACTCCTACGAGCAGTACTTC. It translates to CAISDQAGNSYEQYF.

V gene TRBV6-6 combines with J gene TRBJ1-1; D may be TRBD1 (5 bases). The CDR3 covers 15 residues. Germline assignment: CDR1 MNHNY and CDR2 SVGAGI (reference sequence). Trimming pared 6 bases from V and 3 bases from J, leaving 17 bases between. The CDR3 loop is CASSTGHGGDTEAFF. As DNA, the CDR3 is TGTGCCAGCAGCACCGGACATGGCGGAGACACTGAAGCTTTCTTT.

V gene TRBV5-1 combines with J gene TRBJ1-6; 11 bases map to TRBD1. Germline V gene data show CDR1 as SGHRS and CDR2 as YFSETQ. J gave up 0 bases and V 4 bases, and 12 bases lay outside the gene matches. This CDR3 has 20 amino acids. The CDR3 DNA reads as TGCGCCAGCAGCCCAAGGACAGGGGGCTTTTCTAGCTCCTATAATTCACCCCTCCACTTT. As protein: CASSPRTGGFSSSYNSPLHF.

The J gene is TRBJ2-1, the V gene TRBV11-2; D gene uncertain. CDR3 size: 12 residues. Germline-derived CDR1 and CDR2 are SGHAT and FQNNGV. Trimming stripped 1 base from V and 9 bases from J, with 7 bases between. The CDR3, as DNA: TGTGCCAGCAGCTTAGCAGTTGGTGAGCAGTTCTTC. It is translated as CASSLAVGEQFF. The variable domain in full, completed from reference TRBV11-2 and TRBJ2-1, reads EAGVAQSPRYKIIEKRQSVAFWCNPISGHATLYWYQQILGQGPKLLIQFQNNGVVDDSQLPKDRFSAERLKGVDSTLKIQPAKLEDSAVYLCASSLAVGEQFFGPGTRLTVL.

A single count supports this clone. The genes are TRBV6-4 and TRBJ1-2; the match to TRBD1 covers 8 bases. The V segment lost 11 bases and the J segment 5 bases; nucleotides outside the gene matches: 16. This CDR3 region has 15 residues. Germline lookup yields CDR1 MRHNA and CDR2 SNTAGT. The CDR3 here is CACSGGAWWIYGYTF. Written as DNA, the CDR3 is TGTGCCTGCTCAGGGGGCGCTTGGTGGATATATGGCTACACCTTC.

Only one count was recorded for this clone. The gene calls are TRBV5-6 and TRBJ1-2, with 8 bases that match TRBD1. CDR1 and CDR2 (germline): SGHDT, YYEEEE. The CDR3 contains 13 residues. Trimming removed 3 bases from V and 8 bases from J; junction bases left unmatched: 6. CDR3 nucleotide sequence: TGTGCCAGCAGCTCCAGGGGGCGTTGGGGCTACACCTTC. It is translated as CASSSRGRWGYTF.

CDR3 nucleotides: TGTGCCAGCAGTCCCCTACTAAGACAAGAGACCCAGTACTTC. This translates into CASSPLLRQETQYF. The rearrangement links TRBV28 to TRBJ2-5; unclear D gene. In germline, CDR1 is MDHEN, CDR2 SYDVKM. The length of the CDR3 is 14 residues. The V and J ends lost 5 bases and 2 bases respectively, with 12 bases between them. Combining the CDR3 with reference TRBV28 and TRBJ2-5 gives the whole variable domain DVKVTQSSRYLVKRTGEKVFLECVQDMDHENMFWYRQDPGLGLRLIYFSYDVKMKEKGDIPEGYSVSREKKERFSLILESASTNQTSMYLCASSPLLRQETQYFGPGTRLLVL.

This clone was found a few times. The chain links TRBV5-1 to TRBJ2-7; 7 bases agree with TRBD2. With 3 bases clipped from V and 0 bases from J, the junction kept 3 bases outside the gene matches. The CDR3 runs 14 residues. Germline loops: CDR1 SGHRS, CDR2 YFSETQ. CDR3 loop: CASSSLADSYEQYF. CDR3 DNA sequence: TGCGCCAGCAGCTCTCTAGCGGACTCCTACGAGCAGTACTTC.

This chain's CDR3 is CASSPLDSEAFF. In nucleotides, the CDR3 is TGTGCCAGTAGTCCCCTGGACAGCGAAGCTTTCTTT. The chain is built from TRBV19 and TRBJ1-1, with a tentative D call TRBD1 (6 bases). The V gene's germline CDR1 is LNHDA and CDR2 SQIVND (reference sequence). This CDR3 is 12 amino acids long. V shed 5 bases and J shed 8 bases, with 12 bases lying between them.

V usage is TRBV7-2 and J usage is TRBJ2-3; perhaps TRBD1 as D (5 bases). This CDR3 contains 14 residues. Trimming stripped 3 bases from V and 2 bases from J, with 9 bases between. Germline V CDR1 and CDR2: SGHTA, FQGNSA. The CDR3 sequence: CASSLGRSTDTQYF. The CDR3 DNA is TGTGCCAGCAGCTTGGGGCGGTCCACAGATACGCAGTATTTT. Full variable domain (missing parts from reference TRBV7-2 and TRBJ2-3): GAGVSQSPSNKVTEKGKDVELRCDPISGHTALYWYRQSLGQGLEFLIYFQGNSAPDKSGLPSDRFSAERTGGSVSTLTIQRTQQEDSAVYLCASSLGRSTDTQYFGPGTRLTVL.

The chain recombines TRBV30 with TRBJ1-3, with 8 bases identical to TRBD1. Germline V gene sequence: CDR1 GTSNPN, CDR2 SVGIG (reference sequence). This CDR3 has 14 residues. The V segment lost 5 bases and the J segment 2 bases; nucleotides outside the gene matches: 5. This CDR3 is CAWGQGAPGNTIYF. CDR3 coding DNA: TGTGCCTGGGGGCAGGGGGCGCCTGGAAACACCATATATTTT. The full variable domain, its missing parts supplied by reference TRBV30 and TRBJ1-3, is SQTIHQWPATLVQPVGSPLSLECTVEGTSNPNLYWYRQAAGRGLQLLFYSVGIGQISSEVPQNLSASRPQDRQFILSSKKLLLSDSGFYLCAWGQGAPGNTIYFGEGSWLTVV.

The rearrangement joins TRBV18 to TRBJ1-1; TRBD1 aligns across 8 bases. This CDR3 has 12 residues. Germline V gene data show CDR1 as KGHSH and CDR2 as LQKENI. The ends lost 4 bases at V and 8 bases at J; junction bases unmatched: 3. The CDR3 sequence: CASSLQGEEAFF. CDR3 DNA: TGTGCCAGCTCACTACAGGGGGAGGAAGCTTTCTTT.

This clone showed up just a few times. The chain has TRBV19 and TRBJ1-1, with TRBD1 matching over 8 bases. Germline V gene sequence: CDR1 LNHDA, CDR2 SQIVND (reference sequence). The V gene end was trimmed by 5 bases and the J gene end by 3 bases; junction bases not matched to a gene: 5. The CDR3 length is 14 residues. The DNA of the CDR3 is TGTGCCAGTAGTCTCAGGGGGCAGGACACTGAAGCTTTCTTT. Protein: CASSLRGQDTEAFF.

The chain's CDR3 is CASSERTGEISYEQYF. The DNA of the CDR3 is TGTGCCAGCAGCGAAAGGACAGGGGAGATTTCCTACGAGCAGTACTTC. The V gene is TRBV6-1, the J gene TRBJ2-7; TRBD1 matches 9 bases. The CDR3 runs 16 residues. The ends lost 6 bases at V and 1 base at J; junction bases unmatched: 10. Germline V gene sequence: CDR1 MNHNS, CDR2 SASEGT.

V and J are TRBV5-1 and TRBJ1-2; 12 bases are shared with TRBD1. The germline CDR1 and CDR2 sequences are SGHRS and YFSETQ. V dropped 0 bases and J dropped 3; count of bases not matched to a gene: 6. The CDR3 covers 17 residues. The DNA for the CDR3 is TGCGCCAGCAGCTTGGGTCCCGGGACAGGGGGCGACTATGGCTACACCTTC. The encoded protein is CASSLGPGTGGDYGYTF.

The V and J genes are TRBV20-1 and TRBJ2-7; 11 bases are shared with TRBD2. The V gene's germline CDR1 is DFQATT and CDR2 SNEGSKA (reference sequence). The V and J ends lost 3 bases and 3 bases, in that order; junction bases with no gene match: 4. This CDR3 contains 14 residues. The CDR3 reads CSASLTSGNYEQYF. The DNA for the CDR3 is TGCAGTGCTAGTTTGACTAGCGGGAACTACGAGCAGTACTTC.

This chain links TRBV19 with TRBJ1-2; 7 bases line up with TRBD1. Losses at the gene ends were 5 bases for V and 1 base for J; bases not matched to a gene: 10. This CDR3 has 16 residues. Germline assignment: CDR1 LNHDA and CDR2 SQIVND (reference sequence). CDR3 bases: TGTGCCAGTAGTTCCGTTCGGGACAGTAATAACTATGGCTACACCTTC. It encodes CASSSVRDSNNYGYTF.

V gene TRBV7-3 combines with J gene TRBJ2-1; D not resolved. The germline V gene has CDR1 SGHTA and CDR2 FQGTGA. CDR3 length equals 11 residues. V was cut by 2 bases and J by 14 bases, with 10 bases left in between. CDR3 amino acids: CASSLSSHKFF. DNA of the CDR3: TGTGCCAGCAGCTTATCGAGTCATAAGTTCTTC.

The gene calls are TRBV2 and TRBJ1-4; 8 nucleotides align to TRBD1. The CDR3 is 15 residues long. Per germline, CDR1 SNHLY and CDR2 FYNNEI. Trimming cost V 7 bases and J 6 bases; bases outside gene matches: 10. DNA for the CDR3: TGTGCCAGCATGGGGCAGGGGGCGCCTGATGAAAAACTGTTTTTT. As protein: CASMGQGAPDEKLFF. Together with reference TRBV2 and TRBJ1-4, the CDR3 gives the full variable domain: EPEVTQTPSHQVTQMGQEVILRCVPISNHLYFYWYRQILGQKVEFLVSFYNNEISEKSEIFDDQFSVERPDGSNFTLKIRSTKLEDSAMYFCASMGQGAPDEKLFFGSGTQLSVL.

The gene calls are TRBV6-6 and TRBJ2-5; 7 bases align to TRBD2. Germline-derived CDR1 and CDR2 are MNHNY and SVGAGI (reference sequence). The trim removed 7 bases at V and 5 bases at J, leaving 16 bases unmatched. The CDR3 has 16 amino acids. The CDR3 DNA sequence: TGTGCCAGCAATTTTGGGGGAGGGCCAGGTGGGGAGACCCAGTACTTC. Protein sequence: CASNFGGGPGGETQYF.

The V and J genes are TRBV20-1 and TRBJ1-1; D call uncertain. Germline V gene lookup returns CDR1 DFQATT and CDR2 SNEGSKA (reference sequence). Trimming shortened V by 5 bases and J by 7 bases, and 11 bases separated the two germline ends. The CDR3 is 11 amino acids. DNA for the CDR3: TGCAGTGCTGATTGGGCAAGTGAAGCTTTCTTT. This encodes CSADWASEAFF.

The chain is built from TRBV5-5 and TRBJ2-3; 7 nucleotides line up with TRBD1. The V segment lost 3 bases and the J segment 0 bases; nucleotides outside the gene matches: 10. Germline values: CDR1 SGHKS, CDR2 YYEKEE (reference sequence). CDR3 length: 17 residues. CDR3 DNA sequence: TGTGCCAGCAGCTGGCGACAGGGATTTACTAGCACAGATACGCAGTATTTT. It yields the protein CASSWRQGFTSTDTQYF. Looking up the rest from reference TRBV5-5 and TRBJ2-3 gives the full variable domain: DAGVTQSPTHLIKTRGQQVTLRCSPISGHKSVSWYQQVLGQGPQFIFQYYEKEERGRGNFPDRFSARQFPNYSSELNVNALLLGDSALYLCASSWRQGFTSTDTQYFGPGTRLTVL.

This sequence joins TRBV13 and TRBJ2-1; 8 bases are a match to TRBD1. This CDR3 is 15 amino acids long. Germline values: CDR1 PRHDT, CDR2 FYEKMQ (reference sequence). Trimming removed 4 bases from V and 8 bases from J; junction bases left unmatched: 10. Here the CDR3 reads CASSYRPGQDDEQFF. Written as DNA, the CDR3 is TGTGCCAGCAGCTACCGACCGGGACAGGATGATGAGCAGTTCTTC.

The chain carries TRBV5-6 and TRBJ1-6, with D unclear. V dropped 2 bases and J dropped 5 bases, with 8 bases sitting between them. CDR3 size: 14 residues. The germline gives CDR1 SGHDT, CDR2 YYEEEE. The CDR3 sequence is CASSFRGDNSPLHF. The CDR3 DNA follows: TGTGCCAGCAGCTTTCGCGGAGATAATTCACCCCTCCACTTT.

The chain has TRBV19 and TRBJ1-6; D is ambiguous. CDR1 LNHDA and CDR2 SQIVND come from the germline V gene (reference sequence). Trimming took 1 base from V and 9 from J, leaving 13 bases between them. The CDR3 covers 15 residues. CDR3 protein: CASSIATGEASPLHF. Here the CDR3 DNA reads TGTGCCAGTAGTATAGCCACCGGGGAGGCTTCACCCCTCCACTTT.

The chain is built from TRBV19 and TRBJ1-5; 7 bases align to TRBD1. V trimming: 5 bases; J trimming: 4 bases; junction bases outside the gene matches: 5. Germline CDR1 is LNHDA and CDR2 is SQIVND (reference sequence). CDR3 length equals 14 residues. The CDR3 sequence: CASSQDRWNQPQHF. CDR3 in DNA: TGTGCCAGTAGTCAGGACAGGTGGAATCAGCCCCAGCATTTT.

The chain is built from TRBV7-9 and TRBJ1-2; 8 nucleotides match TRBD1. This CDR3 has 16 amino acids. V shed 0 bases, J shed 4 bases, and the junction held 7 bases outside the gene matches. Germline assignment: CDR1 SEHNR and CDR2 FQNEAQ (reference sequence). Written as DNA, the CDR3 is TGTGCCAGCAGCTTAGCTTCTCAGGGACAGGCCTATGGCTACACCTTC. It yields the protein CASSLASQGQAYGYTF.

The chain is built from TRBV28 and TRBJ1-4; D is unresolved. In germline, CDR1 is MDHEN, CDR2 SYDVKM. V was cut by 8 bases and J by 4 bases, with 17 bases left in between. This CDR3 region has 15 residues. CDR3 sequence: CASGSLREGNEKLFF. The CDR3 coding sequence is TGTGCCAGCGGGTCGCTAAGGGAGGGTAATGAAAAACTGTTTTTT.

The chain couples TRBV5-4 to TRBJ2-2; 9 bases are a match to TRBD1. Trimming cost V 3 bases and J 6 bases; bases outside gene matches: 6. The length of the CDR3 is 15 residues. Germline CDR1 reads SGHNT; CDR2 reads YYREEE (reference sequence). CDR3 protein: CASSSRTGDAGELFF. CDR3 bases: TGTGCCAGCAGCTCACGGACAGGGGATGCCGGGGAGCTGTTTTTT.

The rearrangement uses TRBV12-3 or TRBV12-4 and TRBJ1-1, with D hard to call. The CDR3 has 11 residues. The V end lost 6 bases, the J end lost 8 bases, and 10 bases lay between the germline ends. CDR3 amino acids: CASSRTEEAFF. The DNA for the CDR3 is TGTGCCAGCAGCCGCACAGAGGAAGCTTTCTTT.